The sequence of this TCR beta chain was determined in a study of PD-1 blockade in classical Hodgkin lymphoma. Study-level findings and limits: Baseline diversity resembling that of newly diagnosed patients was seen in complete responders.

Comments on this clone: The antigen is not known.

The protocol was immunoSEQ multiplex PCR, while the TCRdb copy is restricted to in-frame clones and leaves out a portion. This table has roughly 23,000 clones, around 64% appearing once. Germline V lookup: CDR1 SEHNR, CDR2 FQNEAQ (reference sequence). The ends were cut back, 0 bases at V and 0 bases at J, with 7 bases in the middle. The CDR3 is 15 residues long. Relapse was seen in all patients after autologous stem cell transplantation, and brentuximab vedotin exposure was variable. The starting material was peripheral blood mononuclear cells (PBMCs), obtained at baseline. The J gene is TRBJ2-3, the V gene TRBV7-9, with D uncertain. This sequence originates from a human donor with classical Hodgkin lymphoma. This CDR3 is CASSLALASTDTQYF. CDR3 DNA: TGTGCCAGCAGCTTAGCACTTGCTAGCACAGATACGCAGTATTTT.